This T cell receptor beta chain is from a study of human T cells and chemical hapten exposure. TCRdb reprocessed the RACE reads with MiXCR, giving one entry per CDR3 protein. The repertoire holds tens of thousands of distinct CDR3 sequences, with about a tenth as singletons. This clonotype was counted many times. Documented time point: pre-sensitization, week 0. As for treatment: therapeutic diphenylcyclopropenone sensitization with weekly scalp DPC. The CDR3 has 17 amino acids. In germline, CDR1 is SEHNR, CDR2 FQNEAQ (reference sequence). With V trimmed by 5 bases and J by 7 bases, 14 bases remained unmatched.

The V call is TRBV7-9, the J call TRBJ2-7; 13 bases are a match to TRBD2. The receptor was derived from a woman aged 45-59 years with alopecia areata. Some clones in this sample may be carry-over from other donors' samples. The sample consisted of whole blood, taken in connection with sensitization to the hapten diphenylcyclopropenone (DPC). CDR3 bases: TGTGCCAGCAGCCCCGGGACTAGCGGGACCTCTTTGAGGGAGCAGTACTTC. Translation gives CASSPGTSGTSLREQYF.